This TCR beta chain was profiled in a study of blood T cell repertoires in COVID-19. Overall study context: Material from acute and convalescent COVID-19 was sourced from the United States, Italy and Spain.

This clone occurred once. Germline CDR1 reads SGHTA; CDR2 reads FQGTGA. Losses at the gene ends were 5 bases for V and 3 bases for J; bases not matched to a gene: 9. The CDR3 runs to 16 residues. The table came from immunoSEQ multiplex PCR; TCRdb's copy has only in-frame clones and leaves some out. The sample has around 250,000 clones, approximately 87% seen once. The V and J genes are TRBV7-3 and TRBJ2-2; 7 nucleotides line up with TRBD2. The origin of this receptor is a man aged 55 to 70 with acute or convalescent COVID-19. Sequenced sample: peripheral blood. This CDR3 is CASSPRGDGHTGELFF. DNA of the CDR3: TGTGCCAGCAGCCCCCGGGGGGACGGACACACCGGGGAGCTGTTTTTT.